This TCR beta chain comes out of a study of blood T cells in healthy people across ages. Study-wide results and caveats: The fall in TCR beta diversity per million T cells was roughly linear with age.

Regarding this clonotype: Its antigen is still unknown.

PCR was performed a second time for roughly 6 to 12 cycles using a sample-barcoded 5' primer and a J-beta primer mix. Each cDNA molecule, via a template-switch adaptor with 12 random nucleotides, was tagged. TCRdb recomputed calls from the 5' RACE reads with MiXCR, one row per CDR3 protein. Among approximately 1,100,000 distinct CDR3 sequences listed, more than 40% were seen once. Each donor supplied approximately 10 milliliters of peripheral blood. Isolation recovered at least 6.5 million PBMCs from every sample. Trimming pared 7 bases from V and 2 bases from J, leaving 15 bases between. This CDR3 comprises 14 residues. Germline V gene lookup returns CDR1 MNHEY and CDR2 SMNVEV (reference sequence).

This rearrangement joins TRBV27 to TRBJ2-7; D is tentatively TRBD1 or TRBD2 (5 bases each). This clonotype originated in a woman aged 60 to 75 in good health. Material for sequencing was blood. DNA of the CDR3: TGTGCCAGCAACCGGCGGGCAGGGCCCTACGAGCAGTACTTC. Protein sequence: CASNRRAGPYEQYF.